Below, one TCR beta chain is given with its context. The antigen remains unidentified. Blood sampling was done at baseline, cycle 4 day 1, and cycle 7 day 1. This CDR3 contains 17 residues. Germline V lookup: CDR1 MDHEN, CDR2 SYDVKM. Between the trimmed V and J ends, which lost 6 bases and 4 bases, there was a span of 21 bases. This sample stems from a study of OX40 agonist ivuxolimab in advanced cancers. Study information: Averaging roughly 60 years in age, with a range of about 23 to 79, the cohort was about 85% male. Of the patients, three showed partial responses, one with hepatocellular carcinoma and two with cutaneous melanoma.

General study points: Among the lowest peripheral clonal expansion occurred in 0.1-3.0 mg/kg partial responders.

Clones were sequenced by immunoSEQ multiplex PCR, and TCRdb holds only the in-frame ones, with some missing. The sample lists tens of thousands of clones, about four fifths seen once, with roughly 5% in the top ten. The specimen comprised CD4+ or CD8+ T cells sorted from blood, sampled in a trial of the OX40 agonist ivuxolimab. The TCR comes from an adult with an advanced solid tumor such as melanoma, head and neck, liver or kidney cancer. The rearrangement links TRBV28 to TRBJ1-4; possibly TRBD1 for D (6 bases). The CDR3 is CASSPPPMTGGNEKLFF. For the CDR3, the DNA is TGTGCCAGCAGCCCACCCCCTATGACAGGAGGTAATGAAAAACTGTTTTTT.